The 15 T cell receptor beta chains below all came from one sample that was sequenced in a study of T cells in Graves' hyperthyroidism and ophthalmopathy. Amplification of TCR beta CDR3 regions was performed using RNA transcripts as template. The TCR CDR3 was amplified in a first-round RT-PCR using the HTBI primer set. TCRdb re-analysed the multiplex PCR reads in MiXCR, keeping a single row per CDR3 protein. The sample consists of around 700,000 distinct CDR3 sequences, 30% to 40% of them appearing once. Sequencing used blood. These receptors originate from a woman between 40 and 55 years old with Graves' hyperthyroidism.

This clonotype was detected many times. The gene calls are TRBV11-2 and TRBJ2-5; tentative D call: TRBD1 (6 bases). With 2 bases removed from V and 5 bases from J, the gap between germline ends came to 15 bases. This CDR3 region has 15 residues. CDR1 is SGHAT, CDR2 FQNNGV, per germline. In nucleotides, the CDR3 is TGTGCCAGCAGCTTATCGACAGTCCAGGGGGAGACCCAGTACTTC. Amino acid sequence: CASSLSTVQGETQYF.

There are a few counts of this clonotype. The V call is TRBV4-3, the J call TRBJ1-2; maybe TRBD1 (6 bases). Germline V gene data show CDR1 as LGHNA and CDR2 as YSLEER. CDR3 length: 14 residues. Trimming removed 2 bases at V and 2 bases at J, with 9 bases between. The CDR3 nucleotides are TGCGCCAGCAGCCAACTAGACAGGAACTATGGCTACACCTTC. Protein: CASSQLDRNYGYTF.

This chain links TRBV2 with TRBJ1-1, with a possible D match to TRBD1 (5 bases). The germline gives CDR1 SNHLY, CDR2 FYNNEI. Trimming pared 7 bases from V and 6 bases from J, leaving 12 bases between. The CDR3 runs 12 residues. CDR3 nucleotide sequence: TGTGCCAGCACACAAGGGGAGGCTGAAGCTTTCTTT. This codes for CASTQGEAEAFF. The whole variable domain, filled in from reference TRBV2 and TRBJ1-1, reads EPEVTQTPSHQVTQMGQEVILRCVPISNHLYFYWYRQILGQKVEFLVSFYNNEISEKSEIFDDQFSVERPDGSNFTLKIRSTKLEDSAMYFCASTQGEAEAFFGQGTRLTVV.

CDR3 loop: CASSYAENYGYTF. Written as DNA, the CDR3 is TGTGCCAGCAGTTACGCCGAGAACTATGGCTACACCTTC. The chain links TRBV6-2 or TRBV6-3 to TRBJ1-2; no definite D call. V lost 2 bases and J 2 bases, leaving 6 bases between the germline ends. CDR1 MNHEY and CDR2 SVGEGT come from the germline V gene. The CDR3 length is 13 residues.

This clonotype has at least ten counts. V gene TRBV4-1 combines with J gene TRBJ1-2, with D perhaps matching TRBD1 (6 bases). V was trimmed by 3 bases and J by 4 bases, leaving 12 bases between them. The CDR3 extends over 14 amino acids. CDR1 is MGHRA and CDR2 is YSYEKL in the germline V gene. The DNA for the CDR3 is TGCGCCAGCAGCCAGTACAGGGAACTCTATGGCTACACCTTC. Translated, it gives CASSQYRELYGYTF.

Concerning this clonotype itself: Compared with germline, one end of the junction differs, possibly owing to a read error. J is TRBJ2-2 and V is TRBV12-3 or TRBV12-4; either TRBD1 or TRBD2 may supply D (5 bases each). The CDR3 spans 16 residues. The CDR3 bases are TGTGCCAGCACCGATTCTACATCGTCGGACACCGGGGAGCTGCTTTTT. Amino acids: CASTDSTSSDTGELLF.

V and J are TRBV7-2 and TRBJ2-1; TRBD2 is a possible D gene (5 bases). Per the germline V gene, CDR1 is SGHTA and CDR2 is FQGNSA. The CDR3 totals 13 residues. Between the trimmed V and J ends, which lost 4 bases and 10 bases, there was a span of 14 bases. The CDR3 sequence: CASSYPRGDEQFF. CDR3 DNA sequence: TGTGCCAGCAGCTATCCTCGGGGAGACGAGCAGTTCTTC. Full variable domain (remainder filled in from reference TRBV7-2 and TRBJ2-1): GAGVSQSPSNKVTEKGKDVELRCDPISGHTALYWYRQSLGQGLEFLIYFQGNSAPDKSGLPSDRFSAERTGGSVSTLTIQRTQQEDSAVYLCASSYPRGDEQFFGPGTRLTVL.

This clonotype appeared a few times. The V call is TRBV12-3 or TRBV12-4, the J call TRBJ1-2, with D possibly being TRBD1 (5 bases). The CDR3 is made up of 15 amino acids. V lost 8 bases, J lost 2 bases, and 18 bases lay in between. CDR3 sequence: CASGGNQDKNYGYTF. The CDR3 coding sequence is TGTGCCAGCGGGGGAAACCAGGACAAGAACTATGGCTACACCTTC.

The rearrangement uses TRBV12-3 or TRBV12-4 and TRBJ1-2, with 7 bases that match TRBD1. V shed 2 bases and J 6 bases; nucleotides not matched to a gene: 6. There are 14 residues in the CDR3. For the CDR3, the DNA is TGTGCCAGCAGTTTATACAGGGGAAGAGATGGCTACACCTTC. It is translated as CASSLYRGRDGYTF.

A remark on this clonotype: The junction does not match germline at one end; this may be a read error. The genes are TRBV12-3 or TRBV12-4 and TRBJ2-5; maybe TRBD2 (7 bases). CDR3 length: 12 amino acids. In DNA form, the CDR3 reads TGTGCCAGCAGGAGGGGGGGAGGCGTATCCTCGTTC. Its protein product is CASRRGGGVSSF.

The genes are TRBV5-1 and TRBJ2-7; D may match TRBD1 or TRBD2 (5 bases each). V was shortened by 5 bases and J by 7 bases, with 16 bases between the two germline ends. CDR1 SGHRS and CDR2 YFSETQ come from the germline V gene. The CDR3 loop spans 13 amino acids. Here the CDR3 DNA reads TGCGCCAGCAGAGGGGCCCCATGGGGGGAGCAGTACTTC. It codes for CASRGAPWGEQYF. Full variable domain (outside the CDR3, taken from reference TRBV5-1 and TRBJ2-7): KAGVTQTPRYLIKTRGQQVTLSCSPISGHRSVSWYQQTPGQGLQFLFEYFSETQRNKGNFPGRFSGRQFSNSRSEMNVSTLELGDSALYLCASRGAPWGEQYFGPGTRLTVT.

This clonotype was detected many times. One junction end does not reproduce the germline sequence, and a read error may be involved. The chain has TRBV7-2 and TRBJ2-7, with D perhaps matching TRBD1 (6 bases). The CDR3 runs to 13 residues. Per the germline V gene, CDR1 is SGHTA and CDR2 is FQGNSA. CDR3 bases: TGTGCCAGCAGCTTAGTTCAGGGACACCCCGGGGACTTC. This codes for CASSLVQGHPGDF.

This clonotype was seen ten or more times. The genes are TRBV20-1 and TRBJ1-1, with D tentatively TRBD1 (5 bases). Germline V gene lookup returns CDR1 DFQATT and CDR2 SNEGSKA (reference sequence). With 2 bases removed from V and 3 bases from J, the gap between germline ends came to 13 bases. The CDR3 loop spans 14 amino acids. This CDR3 reads CSARIAGWDTEAFF. Here the CDR3 DNA reads TGCAGTGCTAGAATCGCAGGGTGGGACACTGAAGCTTTCTTT.

This CDR3 reads CASSVGTGWVIQYF. In nucleotides, the CDR3 is TGTGCCAGCAGCGTAGGGACAGGGTGGGTCATTCAGTACTTC. The chain combines TRBV7-2 with TRBJ2-4, with 9 nucleotides matching TRBD1. CDR1 is SGHTA, CDR2 FQGNSA, per germline. CDR3 length: 14 residues. V shed 5 bases, J shed 9 bases, and the junction held 8 bases outside the gene matches.

This clonotype was found many times. DNA of the CDR3: TGCAGCGTCGGCATGACAGGGGATGGCACTGAAGCTTTCTTT. Protein: CSVGMTGDGTEAFF. The rearrangement links TRBV29-1 to TRBJ1-1, with TRBD1 identical over 8 bases. V lost 6 bases, J lost 4 bases, and 10 bases stayed unmatched. In germline, CDR1 is SQVTM, CDR2 ANQGSEA. There are 14 residues in the CDR3.